The 32 T cell receptor beta chains below all came from one sample that was sequenced in a study of blood T cell repertoires in COVID-19. Profiled with immunoSEQ multiplex PCR; TCRdb holds only in-frame clones, not every one. Seen here are hundreds of thousands of clones, 85% to 90% observed once, and the top ten hold over 8.5%. The sequencing sample was made of PBMCs or T cells enriched from blood (not recorded which). The receptors shown here come from a woman aged 30 to 39 who had recovered from COVID-19.

V usage is TRBV18 and J usage is TRBJ2-2, with TRBD1 matching 7 bases. V dropped 6 bases and J dropped 5; count of bases not matched to a gene: 3. Germline CDR1 and CDR2: KGHSH and LQKENI. The CDR3 has 13 amino acids. As DNA, the CDR3 is TGTGCCAGCTCCGGGACAGCGACCGGGGAGCTGTTTTTT. Its protein product is CASSGTATGELFF.

The J gene is TRBJ1-4, the V gene TRBV28; the D gene is possibly TRBD1 (5 bases). V was trimmed by 9 bases and J by 0 bases, leaving 8 bases between them. This CDR3 has 13 amino acids. Germline CDR1 MDHEN, CDR2 SYDVKM. The CDR3 region has the DNA TGTGCCAGTTGGGGGGCAACTAATGAAAAACTGTTTTTT. It is translated as CASWGATNEKLFF.

The V call is TRBV7-9, the J call TRBJ1-4, with a possible D match to TRBD1 (6 bases). Trimming pared 1 base from V and 8 bases from J, leaving 14 bases between. There are 15 residues in the CDR3. CDR1 and CDR2 (germline): SEHNR, FQNEAQ (reference sequence). This chain's CDR3 is CASSLEGGRWEKLFF. The DNA of the CDR3 is TGTGCCAGCAGCTTAGAGGGGGGGCGTTGGGAAAAACTGTTTTTT.

The rearrangement joins TRBV19 to TRBJ2-7; the match to TRBD1 covers 7 bases. The CDR3 is made up of 14 amino acids. Germline-derived CDR1 and CDR2 are LNHDA and SQIVND (reference sequence). The V segment lost 1 base and the J segment 5 bases; nucleotides outside the gene matches: 5. CDR3 in amino acids: CASSIVRDSHEQYF. The CDR3 DNA follows: TGTGCCAGTAGTATAGTAAGGGACAGCCACGAGCAGTACTTC.

The rearrangement joins TRBV5-1 to TRBJ1-3, with no clear D. The CDR3 totals 14 residues. The germline CDR1 and CDR2 sequences are SGHRS and YFSETQ. Between the trimmed V and J ends, which lost 0 bases and 2 bases, there was a span of 6 bases. This chain's CDR3 is CASSLGGAGNTIYF. CDR3 DNA sequence: TGCGCCAGCAGCTTGGGGGGAGCTGGAAACACCATATATTTT.

The V and J genes are TRBV12-2 and TRBJ1-2. TRBV12-2 constitutes a pseudogene. The CDR3 spans 13 residues. The CDR3 loop is CASRREGNYGYTF. The CDR3 nucleotides are TGTGCAAGTCGCAGGGAGGGAAACTATGGCTACACCTTC.

The gene calls are TRBV19 and TRBJ1-1, with D maybe TRBD1 (6 bases). Germline loops: CDR1 LNHDA, CDR2 SQIVND (reference sequence). There are 14 residues in the CDR3. With 6 bases removed from V and 4 bases from J, the gap between germline ends came to 15 bases. The CDR3 loop is CASSFGAGVTEAFF. DNA for the CDR3: TGTGCCAGTAGCTTTGGCGCAGGGGTCACTGAAGCTTTCTTT.

This rearrangement joins TRBV11-2 to TRBJ2-1; possible D gene TRBD2, 5 bases. V was clipped by 8 bases and J by 0 bases, with 14 bases between them. Germline lookup yields CDR1 SGHAT and CDR2 FQNNGV. This CDR3 spans 15 amino acids. CDR3 DNA: TGTGCCAGCCAGTTGTCGAGGGACTCCTACAATGAGCAGTTCTTC. Encoded protein: CASQLSRDSYNEQFF.

This clone occurred a few times. J is TRBJ2-1 and V is TRBV19, with TRBD1 matching over 10 bases. Per the germline V gene, CDR1 is LNHDA and CDR2 is SQIVND (reference sequence). V dropped 3 bases and J dropped 7; count of bases not matched to a gene: 9. The CDR3 is made up of 16 amino acids. CDR3 sequence: CASSIIGTGVKNEQFF. As DNA, the CDR3 is TGTGCCAGTAGTATCATAGGGACAGGGGTGAAGAATGAGCAGTTCTTC.

This chain joins TRBV9 and TRBJ2-1, with 10 bases matching TRBD2. Germline CDR1 is SGDLS and CDR2 is YYNGEE. The junction had 0 bases not matched to a gene; V was cut back by 2 bases and J by 1 base. The CDR3 is 15 amino acids. CDR3 residues: CASSVSGRSYNEQFF. The CDR3 region has the DNA TGTGCCAGCAGCGTTAGCGGGAGGTCCTACAATGAGCAGTTCTTC. The entire variable domain, with the rest obtained from reference TRBV9 and TRBJ2-1, is as follows: DSGVTQTPKHLITATGQRVTLRCSPRSGDLSVYWYQQSLDQGLQFLIQYYNGEERAKGNILERFSAQQFPDLHSELNLSSLELGDSALYFCASSVSGRSYNEQFFGPGTRLTVL.

The count of this clone is one. This rearrangement joins TRBV18 to TRBJ2-5; D unresolved. The germline V gene has CDR1 KGHSH and CDR2 LQKENI. The V end lost 4 bases, the J end lost 5 bases, and 14 bases lay between the germline ends. The CDR3 is 14 amino acids. DNA of the CDR3: TGTGCCAGCTCACTCCCAGGTACAAAGGAGACCCAGTACTTC. It yields the protein CASSLPGTKETQYF. The full variable domain, rest sourced from reference TRBV18 and TRBJ2-5, is NAGVMQNPRHLVRRRGQEARLRCSPMKGHSHVYWYRQLPEEGLKFMVYLQKENIIDESGMPKERFSAEFPKEGPSILRIQQVVRGDSAAYFCASSLPGTKETQYFGPGTRLLVL.

This sequence joins TRBV3-1 (or the pseudogene TRBV3-2) and TRBJ2-7, with D unclear. CDR1 and CDR2 from the germline V gene are LGHDT and YNNKEL (reference sequence). CDR3 length: 13 amino acids. V was pared by 4 bases and J by 5 bases, with 12 bases between. CDR3 protein: CASSRAPPDEQYF. For the CDR3, the DNA is TGTGCCAGCAGCCGGGCCCCCCCCGACGAGCAGTACTTC.

V gene TRBV28 combines with J gene TRBJ2-3; TRBD2 matches 9 bases. After removal of 3 bases from V and 2 bases from J, the junction contained 3 bases not matched to a gene. The germline CDR1 and CDR2 sequences are MDHEN and SYDVKM. This CDR3 contains 15 residues. This CDR3 is CASSFTSGYTDTQYF. The DNA of the CDR3 is TGTGCCAGCAGTTTCACTAGCGGGTACACAGATACGCAGTATTTT.

The CDR3 region has the DNA TGTGCCAGCAGTTACTCCACAGGGGGCACCGGGGAGCTGTTTTTT. This translates into CASSYSTGGTGELFF. The V gene is TRBV27, the J gene TRBJ2-2, with 8 nucleotides matching TRBD1. CDR3 size: 15 residues. The germline gives CDR1 MNHEY, CDR2 SMNVEV (reference sequence). V shed 4 bases and J 4 bases; nucleotides not matched to a gene: 5.

The chain couples TRBV5-6 to TRBJ2-7; 12 bases fit TRBD1. The CDR3 is made up of 14 amino acids. CDR1 SGHDT and CDR2 YYEEEE come from the germline V gene. Trimming removed 4 bases from V and 4 bases from J; junction bases left unmatched: 3. The CDR3: CASSGTGGPYEQYF. CDR3 bases: TGTGCCAGCAGCGGGACAGGGGGCCCATACGAGCAGTACTTC.

The rearrangement uses TRBV7-2 and TRBJ2-7; 9 bases map to TRBD2. The CDR3 covers 15 residues. Germline V CDR1 and CDR2: SGHTA, FQGNSA. J was trimmed by 0 bases and V by 2 bases; bases with no gene match: 2. Here the CDR3 DNA reads TGTGCCAGCAGCTTATCTAGCGGGATCTCCTACGAGCAGTACTTC. Its translation: CASSLSSGISYEQYF.

The rearrangement uses TRBV5-1 and TRBJ1-2, with a possible D match to TRBD1 (5 bases). The CDR3 consists of 16 residues. The V end was cut by 4 bases, the J end by 7 bases, with 23 bases between. Looked up from germline, CDR1 is SGHRS and CDR2 is YFSETQ. The CDR3 DNA is TGCGCCAGCAGCGGCATGAGGAGGGGCGGACCATCTGGCTACACCTTC. This gives the protein CASSGMRRGGPSGYTF. The variable domain in full, with the rest retrieved from reference TRBV5-1 and TRBJ1-2, is KAGVTQTPRYLIKTRGQQVTLSCSPISGHRSVSWYQQTPGQGLQFLFEYFSETQRNKGNFPGRFSGRQFSNSRSEMNVSTLELGDSALYLCASSGMRRGGPSGYTFGSGTRLTVV.

The rearrangement uses TRBV5-1 and TRBJ2-1; tentative D call: TRBD1 (6 bases). Germline lookup yields CDR1 SGHRS and CDR2 YFSETQ. V lost 4 bases to trimming and J lost 3 bases, with 11 bases between them. The CDR3 spans 14 residues. The CDR3 here is CASSNIQGYNEQFF. CDR3 bases: TGCGCCAGCAGCAACATACAGGGCTACAATGAGCAGTTCTTC.

This clone was seen only once. The chain has TRBV6-5 and TRBJ2-1; possible D gene TRBD1, 6 bases. CDR1 MNHEY and CDR2 SVGAGI come from the germline V gene. V shed 4 bases and J shed 9 bases, with 13 bases lying between them. The CDR3 sequence is 13 residues long. CDR3 sequence reads: CASSSTGSAEQFF. The CDR3 DNA sequence: TGTGCCAGCAGTTCCACAGGGTCTGCTGAGCAGTTCTTC.

The chain couples TRBV27 to TRBJ1-2; D is uncertain. The CDR3 is 14 amino acids. Germline values: CDR1 MNHEY, CDR2 SMNVEV (reference sequence). Trimming removed 0 bases at V and 3 bases at J, with 8 bases between. The CDR3 DNA is TGTGCCAGCAGTTTATCTTGGGGAGACTATGGCTACACCTTC. Amino acids: CASSLSWGDYGYTF.

This chain uses TRBV12-3 or TRBV12-4 with TRBJ2-7; D is ambiguous. V gave up 3 bases and J gave up 3 bases, with 3 bases separating them. The CDR3 has 11 amino acids. CDR3 DNA: TGTGCCAGCAGTTTCCACTACGAGCAGTACTTC. Protein: CASSFHYEQYF.

The gene calls are TRBV4-2 and TRBJ2-7; maybe TRBD2 (6 bases). Trimming took off 4 bases at V and 3 bases at J, with 16 bases between the two ends. There are 15 residues in the CDR3. From germline, CDR1 is LGHNA and CDR2 YNFKEQ. In nucleotides, the CDR3 is TGTGCCAGCAGCCCGCACGTAGCGGAATACTACGAGCAGTACTTC. Translating gives CASSPHVAEYYEQYF.

This chain connects TRBV28 to TRBJ1-4; the match to TRBD1 covers 7 bases. Germline trimming cut 4 bases from V and 7 bases from J; bases unmatched to any gene: 9. This CDR3 is 15 amino acids long. Germline assignment: CDR1 MDHEN and CDR2 SYDVKM. The CDR3 bases are TGTGCCAGCAGTTCACAACAGGGGCCCAGTGAAAAACTGTTTTTT. Its translation is CASSSQQGPSEKLFF.

The genes are TRBV6-2 or TRBV6-3 and TRBJ1-2; possible D gene TRBD1, 6 bases. V lost 1 base and J 9 bases, leaving 12 bases between the germline ends. The CDR3 has 13 amino acids. The germline gives CDR1 MNHEY, CDR2 SVGEGT. Here the CDR3 reads CASSYLAGDRYTF. Written as DNA, the CDR3 is TGTGCCAGCAGTTACTTGGCAGGGGATCGCTACACCTTC.

V gene TRBV18 combines with J gene TRBJ1-2, with 8 nucleotides matching TRBD1. This CDR3 has 14 residues. The V gene's germline CDR1 is KGHSH and CDR2 LQKENI. After removal of 0 bases from V and 8 bases from J, the junction contained 5 bases not matched to a gene. CDR3 in amino acids: CASSPPWTGPGYTF. The CDR3 DNA follows: TGTGCCAGCTCACCACCCTGGACAGGGCCGGGCTACACCTTC.

The genes are TRBV4-2 and TRBJ2-7; 7 nucleotides align to TRBD1. Germline loops: CDR1 LGHNA, CDR2 YNFKEQ. The CDR3 is 18 amino acids. V lost 4 bases and J lost 3; bases outside the gene matches: 18. DNA for the CDR3: TGTGCCAGCAGCCCCCTAAAAAGGGACAGCCTCTCAATCTACGAGCAGTACTTC. This translates into CASSPLKRDSLSIYEQYF.

V and J are TRBV5-5 and TRBJ1-4; perhaps TRBD1 as D (5 bases). CDR3 length equals 14 residues. Germline-derived CDR1 and CDR2 are SGHKS and YYEKEE (reference sequence). Trimming took 4 bases from V and 4 from J, leaving 11 bases between them. CDR3 nucleotide sequence: TGTGCCAGCAGCCCCGCGGGGGTTAATGAAAAACTGTTTTTT. This sequence encodes CASSPAGVNEKLFF. Supplemented by reference TRBV5-5 and TRBJ1-4, the full variable domain reads DAGVTQSPTHLIKTRGQQVTLRCSPISGHKSVSWYQQVLGQGPQFIFQYYEKEERGRGNFPDRFSARQFPNYSSELNVNALLLGDSALYLCASSPAGVNEKLFFGSGTQLSVL.

This rearrangement joins TRBV20-1 to TRBJ2-7, with 10 bases that match TRBD2. There are 14 residues in the CDR3. The germline V gene has CDR1 DFQATT and CDR2 SNEGSKA (reference sequence). V was pared by 3 bases and J by 2 bases, with 4 bases of the junction left unmatched. CDR3 protein: CSASRLAGAYEQYF. CDR3 in DNA: TGCAGTGCTAGTAGGCTAGCGGGAGCCTACGAGCAGTACTTC.

This clone was detected once. V is TRBV10-3 and J is TRBJ2-5; a possible D gene is TRBD2 (5 bases). The CDR3 contains 12 residues. V was cut by 2 bases and J by 4 bases, with 5 bases left in between. CDR1 ENHRY and CDR2 SYGVKD come from the germline V gene. CDR3 loop: CAISERGETQYF. CDR3 DNA: TGTGCCATCAGTGAGCGGGGAGAGACCCAGTACTTC.

The V gene is TRBV24-1, the J gene TRBJ2-2; 7 bases align to TRBD1. The germline CDR1 and CDR2 sequences are KGHDR and SFDVKD. The V and J ends lost 3 bases and 4 bases, in that order; junction bases with no gene match: 4. The CDR3 extends over 15 amino acids. The CDR3 here is CATSDGDSPTGELFF. The DNA of the CDR3 is TGTGCCACCAGTGATGGGGACAGCCCCACCGGGGAGCTGTTTTTT.

The J gene is TRBJ2-1, the V gene TRBV7-9; 10 bases fit TRBD2. The CDR3 sequence is 15 residues long. CDR1 and CDR2 from the germline V gene are SEHNR and FQNEAQ (reference sequence). V shed 2 bases and J 5 bases; nucleotides not matched to a gene: 3. CDR3 DNA sequence: TGTGCCAGCAGCTTACCTAGCGGGAGCCACAATGAGCAGTTCTTC. Translated, it gives CASSLPSGSHNEQFF.

The chain has TRBV25-1 and TRBJ2-7; D call uncertain. Per germline, CDR1 MGHDK and CDR2 SYGVNS. V was cut by 3 bases and J by 5 bases, with 11 bases left in between. The CDR3 has 13 residues. Here the CDR3 reads CASSDVGRDEQYF. The DNA of the CDR3 is TGTGCCAGCAGTGACGTGGGCCGCGACGAGCAGTACTTC.